This T cell receptor (beta chain) was obtained from a study of blood T cells in healthy people across ages. Study findings and constraints: Samples with more naive T cells showed higher observed beta diversity.

It was with a sample-barcoded 5' primer and a J-beta primer mix that a second PCR of roughly 7 to 12 cycles was run. Sequencing recovered at least 3 million CDR3-containing paired-end reads from each sample. TCRdb analysed the 5' RACE reads with MiXCR anew, one entry per CDR3 protein. The sample includes about 580,000 distinct CDR3 sequences, more than 45% of them seen just once. Points on this clonotype: The target antigen is unknown. This sequence may be a read error, since a much larger clone differs from it by one base.

Aged about 6 to 90, donors were systemically healthy Caucasians from Russia. The CDR3 covers 15 residues. Germline assignment: CDR1 SEHNR and CDR2 FQNEAQ (reference sequence). The rearrangement uses TRBV7-9 and TRBJ2-1; D call uncertain. Sequencing used blood. This sequence was found in a man older than 75 in good health. Here the CDR3 reads CASTLNIGPYNERFF. The CDR3 DNA follows: TGTGCCAGCACCCTTAATATCGGGCCTTACAATGAGCGGTTCTTC.